One sample yielded the 30 T cell receptor beta chains listed below, sequenced in a study of CD8 T cells in ankylosing spondylitis. TCRdb used MiXCR to reprocess the 5' RACE reads, holding one entry per CDR3 protein. This sample has 200,000 or so distinct CDR3 sequences, with 10% to 15% found just once. Sequenced input: blood, either unsorted or a sorted T cell fraction (not recorded which). The receptors come from a female donor with ankylosing spondylitis or in good health (not recorded which).

The V call is TRBV12-3 or TRBV12-4, the J call TRBJ2-2; D unclear. V was pared by 7 bases and J by 1 base, with 10 bases between. This CDR3 spans 14 amino acids. The CDR3 DNA follows: TGTGCCAGCAACGGACCAATGAACACCGGGGAGCTGTTTTTT. Its protein product is CASNGPMNTGELFF.

This clonotype was seen ten or more times. The chain employs TRBV5-1 and TRBJ2-3; 13 bases align to TRBD2. V shed 4 bases, J shed 1 base, and the junction held 3 bases outside the gene matches. The CDR3 sequence is 16 residues long. The germline V gene has CDR1 SGHRS and CDR2 YFSETQ. CDR3 region: CASSPGLAGGTDTQYF. Here the CDR3 DNA reads TGCGCCAGCAGCCCCGGACTAGCGGGAGGCACAGATACGCAGTATTTT. The full variable domain, in which reference TRBV5-1 and TRBJ2-3 provide the parts outside the CDR3, is KAGVTQTPRYLIKTRGQQVTLSCSPISGHRSVSWYQQTPGQGLQFLFEYFSETQRNKGNFPGRFSGRQFSNSRSEMNVSTLELGDSALYLCASSPGLAGGTDTQYFGPGTRLTVL.

This clonotype was seen a few times. The chain carries TRBV3-1 and TRBJ2-5, with D unresolved. CDR3 length: 15 amino acids. The V and J ends lost 1 base and 4 bases respectively, with 13 bases between them. Per germline, CDR1 LGHDT and CDR2 YNNKEL (reference sequence). The CDR3 sequence is CASSQAMRPGETQYF. Written as DNA, the CDR3 is TGTGCCAGCAGCCAAGCGATGAGACCGGGAGAGACCCAGTACTTC.

This clonotype came up many times. The chain carries TRBV4-3 and TRBJ2-6; D may be TRBD2 (6 bases). CDR3 length equals 16 residues. V lost 4 bases to trimming and J lost 1 base, with 11 bases between them. From germline, CDR1 is LGHNA and CDR2 YSLEER. DNA of the CDR3: TGCGCCAGCAGCCCTCCTGGAGGGTCTGGGGCCAACGTCCTGACTTTC. It encodes CASSPPGGSGANVLTF.

At least ten counts were recorded for this clonotype. V is TRBV12-3 or TRBV12-4 and J is TRBJ1-2; D is ambiguous. Trimming took off 1 base at V and 7 bases at J, with 13 bases between the two ends. The CDR3 loop spans 14 amino acids. The CDR3 sequence: CASSLEVWSAGYTF. CDR3 in DNA: TGTGCCAGCAGTTTAGAGGTTTGGTCCGCTGGCTACACCTTC.

The V gene is TRBV7-6, the J gene TRBJ1-3; D remains unclear. Germline CDR1 reads SGHVS; CDR2 reads FNYEAQ. This CDR3 is 15 amino acids long. V lost 5 bases and J lost 4, with 15 bases in between. The CDR3 region has the DNA TGTGCCAGCAGCACCAGTTGGGCTCTGGGAAACACCATATATTTT. Amino acids: CASSTSWALGNTIYF.

This clonotype was observed many times. The chain has TRBV3-1 and TRBJ2-6; D is possibly TRBD1 (5 bases). CDR1 is LGHDT, CDR2 YNNKEL, per germline (reference sequence). The CDR3 totals 16 residues. The V and J ends lost 4 bases and 2 bases respectively, with 12 bases between them. The CDR3 spells CASSRPPGTGANVLTF. CDR3 coding DNA: TGTGCCAGCAGCCGCCCCCCAGGGACTGGGGCCAACGTCCTGACTTTC.

This clonotype was observed many times. The J gene is TRBJ2-4, the V gene TRBV5-1; a possible D gene is TRBD1 (5 bases). This CDR3 is built from 11 residues. V was clipped by 5 bases and J by 6 bases, with 6 bases between them. Germline loops: CDR1 SGHRS, CDR2 YFSETQ. The CDR3 DNA is TGCGCCAGCAGTACAGGAAACATTCAGTACTTC. It yields the protein CASSTGNIQYF. Complete variable domain (other parts from reference TRBV5-1 and TRBJ2-4): KAGVTQTPRYLIKTRGQQVTLSCSPISGHRSVSWYQQTPGQGLQFLFEYFSETQRNKGNFPGRFSGRQFSNSRSEMNVSTLELGDSALYLCASSTGNIQYFGAGTRLSVL.

This clonotype showed up just a few times. This rearrangement joins TRBV7-3 to TRBJ1-1; possibly TRBD1 for D (6 bases). CDR3 length equals 15 residues. Trimming cost V 2 bases and J 4 bases, with 14 bases left between them. Germline assignment: CDR1 SGHTA and CDR2 FQGTGA. The CDR3 region is CASSLERTVSTEAFF. The CDR3 nucleotides read TGTGCCAGCAGCTTAGAGCGGACAGTGAGCACTGAAGCTTTCTTT.

A few counts support this clonotype. The chain employs TRBV4-3 and TRBJ2-1, with TRBD2 as a possible D gene (7 bases). This CDR3 has 17 amino acids. Trimming took 0 bases from V and 2 from J, leaving 14 bases between them. The germline V gene encodes CDR1 LGHNA and CDR2 YSLEER. The CDR3 DNA is TGCGCCAGCAGCCAAGATTGGGGGGGGCCACCCTACAATGAGCAGTTCTTC. This codes for CASSQDWGGPPYNEQFF.

This clonotype was picked up many times. The chain recombines TRBV5-6 with TRBJ2-1; 7 nucleotides align to TRBD2. Trimming at V came to 8 bases and at J to 6 bases, leaving 11 bases not matched to a gene. This CDR3 has 14 amino acids. Per germline, CDR1 SGHDT and CDR2 YYEEEE. In DNA form, the CDR3 reads TGTGCCAGTCAGAACTGGGGGGGGTTCAATGAGCAGTTCTTC. Residues: CASQNWGGFNEQFF.

The chain carries TRBV7-9 and TRBJ2-5, with 7 nucleotides matching TRBD1. V gave up 5 bases and J gave up 5 bases; unmatched junction bases: 11. Per germline, CDR1 SEHNR and CDR2 FQNEAQ (reference sequence). This CDR3 has 15 residues. CDR3 amino acids: CASSVPGQRGETQYF. The CDR3 DNA reads TGTGCCAGCAGCGTTCCGGGACAGAGAGGGGAGACCCAGTACTTC.

This clonotype was seen only a few times. This chain connects TRBV14 to TRBJ1-5; tentative D call: TRBD1 (5 bases). Germline-derived CDR1 and CDR2 are SGHDN and FVKESK. CDR3 length: 16 residues. With 1 base removed from V and 11 bases from J, the gap between germline ends came to 21 bases. CDR3 amino acids: CASSQGARASLWAQHF. Written as DNA, the CDR3 is TGTGCCAGCAGCCAAGGGGCCAGGGCTAGCCTCTGGGCCCAGCATTTT.

This clonotype was detected a few times. The chain recombines TRBV3-1 with TRBJ2-2, with D hard to call. There are 11 residues in the CDR3. V lost 7 bases and J lost 5, with 5 bases in between. Germline-derived CDR1 and CDR2 are LGHDT and YNNKEL (reference sequence). The CDR3 sequence: CASTRTGELFF. CDR3 sequence (DNA): TGTGCCAGCACCCGGACCGGGGAGCTGTTTTTT.

This clonotype was seen ten or more times. The rearrangement joins TRBV7-6 to TRBJ1-5; D is uncertain. The V gene's germline CDR1 is SGHVS and CDR2 FNYEAQ. V dropped 5 bases and J dropped 0 bases, with 8 bases sitting between them. This CDR3 has 14 amino acids. The CDR3 spells CASSPGLSNQPQHF. In DNA form, the CDR3 reads TGTGCCAGCAGCCCCGGGCTTAGCAATCAGCCCCAGCATTTT.

This clonotype was seen at least ten times. This CDR3 is CASSHVRGGQGNQPQHF. The CDR3 bases are TGTGCCAGCAGTCATGTCCGGGGAGGACAGGGCAATCAGCCCCAGCATTTT. V and J are TRBV4-2 and TRBJ1-5, with 7 bases matching TRBD1. Germline values: CDR1 LGHNA, CDR2 YNFKEQ. V shed 6 bases and J 2 bases; nucleotides not matched to a gene: 13. This CDR3 region has 17 residues.

A remark on this clonotype: A clone one base away is much larger, so this may be a read error. CDR3 residues: CTSSPRGGTGDTQYF. The CDR3 bases are TGTACCAGCAGCCCCCGGGGGGGGACCGGGGATACGCAGTATTTT. This chain joins TRBV7-2 and TRBJ2-3, with 8 positions matching TRBD2. J was trimmed by 6 bases and V by 5 bases; bases with no gene match: 10. Per the germline V gene, CDR1 is SGHTA and CDR2 is FQGNSA. The CDR3 length is 15 residues.

The chain links TRBV29-1 to TRBJ1-2; D unresolved. The CDR3 consists of 14 residues. The germline gives CDR1 SQVTM, CDR2 ANQGSEA. The V end lost 2 bases, the J end lost 3 bases, and 13 bases lay between the germline ends. Here the CDR3 DNA reads TGCAGCGTTGAATCGGCCGGATCCCACTATGGCTACACCTTC. Translated: CSVESAGSHYGYTF.

In the case of this clonotype: As the CDR3 is not closed by the conserved phenylalanine or tryptophan, this likely results from a read error. The limits of the CDR3 on the DNA are not certain, so only TCRdb's listed CDR3 is given. The chain has TRBV2 and TRBJ2-1; the D call in the table, TRBD2, was not verified against the DNA. Germline-derived CDR1 and CDR2 are SNHLY and FYNNEI. The CDR3 adds up to 12 amino acids, both ends counted. This chain's CDR3 is CASSLLAGPATL.

CDR3 nucleotide sequence: TGTGCCAGCAGCACCCGTCGCGAGCAGTTCTTC. The encoded protein is CASSTRREQFF. This chain links TRBV7-2 with TRBJ2-1, with no clear D. V was pared by 5 bases and J by 10 bases, with 9 bases between. The CDR3 sequence is 11 residues long. Germline V gene sequence: CDR1 SGHTA, CDR2 FQGNSA.

The chain couples TRBV7-8 to TRBJ2-7; possible D gene TRBD2, 7 bases. This CDR3 spans 16 amino acids. V was trimmed by 4 bases and J by 1 base, leaving 17 bases between them. Germline-derived CDR1 and CDR2 are SGHVS and FQNEAQ. CDR3: CASSSRTAGFSYEQYF. DNA of the CDR3: TGTGCCAGCAGCTCCCGGACAGCGGGATTTTCCTACGAGCAGTACTTC.

This clonotype has just a few counts. The gene calls are TRBV18 and TRBJ2-7; TRBD1 aligns across 7 bases. V trimming: 1 base; J trimming: 3 bases; junction bases outside the gene matches: 9. The V gene's germline CDR1 is KGHSH and CDR2 LQKENI. The CDR3 totals 16 residues. Here the CDR3 reads CASSPLHRGLLYEQYF. The CDR3 DNA follows: TGTGCCAGCTCACCACTACACAGGGGTCTACTCTACGAGCAGTACTTC.

This clonotype was counted many times. CDR3 region: CSVARGLVTDTQYF. The CDR3 region has the DNA TGCAGCGTTGCGAGGGGGCTGGTTACAGATACGCAGTATTTT. The chain couples TRBV29-1 to TRBJ2-3; 7 bases are a match to TRBD1. The CDR3 covers 14 residues. The junction had 7 bases not matched to a gene; V was cut back by 4 bases and J by 3 bases. CDR1 is SQVTM, CDR2 ANQGSEA, per germline.

This clonotype was seen a handful of times. The V and J genes are TRBV6-2 or TRBV6-3 and TRBJ1-5, with D unresolved. This CDR3 has 15 residues. The V gene lost 8 bases and the J gene lost 1 base, with 15 bases spanning the gap. Germline assignment: CDR1 MNHEY and CDR2 SVGEGT. CDR3 in amino acids: CASSPMGSSNQPQHF. DNA of the CDR3: TGTGCCAGCTCCCCCATGGGGTCGAGCAATCAGCCCCAGCATTTT.

In this sample, this clonotype turned up a few times. This chain uses TRBV5-1 with TRBJ1-4; D is possibly TRBD1 (6 bases). The CDR3 extends over 13 amino acids. V gave up 7 bases and J gave up 8 bases, with 15 bases separating them. The germline CDR1 and CDR2 sequences are SGHRS and YFSETQ. CDR3 nucleotides: TGCGCCAGCGGTGAGGACAGAAGGGAAAAACTGTTTTTT. Protein sequence: CASGEDRREKLFF.

In this sample, this clonotype turned up many times. The CDR3 DNA reads TGTGCTAGTGGTTCGGGTGACAGGGCTCGCGGCTACACCTTC. Translating gives CASGSGDRARGYTF. J is TRBJ1-2 and V is TRBV12-5; 7 positions agree with TRBD1. V lost 4 bases, J lost 8 bases, and 10 bases stayed unmatched. This CDR3 spans 14 amino acids. The germline gives CDR1 LGHNT, CDR2 FRNRAP.

This clonotype came up a few times. The V and J genes are TRBV28 and TRBJ2-2; TRBD2 agrees at 11 bases. Germline V gene data show CDR1 as MDHEN and CDR2 as SYDVKM. The CDR3 spans 16 residues. After removal of 5 bases from V and 1 base from J, the junction contained 3 bases not matched to a gene. For the CDR3, the DNA is TGTGCCAGCAGTCCAGGGACTAGCGGGAACACCGGGGAGCTGTTTTTT. It encodes CASSPGTSGNTGELFF.

This clonotype was seen at least ten times. This chain connects TRBV7-3 to TRBJ2-3, with D maybe TRBD1 (8 bases). CDR3 length: 20 amino acids. Trimming removed 5 bases from V and 1 base from J, with 28 bases in between. Germline CDR1 is SGHTA and CDR2 is FQGTGA. CDR3 protein: CASSPTPSQGGGFRTDTQYF. The DNA for the CDR3 is TGTGCCAGCAGCCCGACGCCCTCACAGGGGGGAGGGTTCCGCACAGATACGCAGTATTTT.

This clonotype has a handful of counts. V is TRBV10-3 and J is TRBJ1-3, with D uncertain. Looked up from germline, CDR1 is ENHRY and CDR2 is SYGVKD. The CDR3 covers 15 residues. The V gene lost 3 bases and the J gene lost 0 bases, with 9 bases spanning the gap. The CDR3 DNA reads as TGTGCCATCAGTGATGCGACAACCTCTGGAAACACCATATATTTT. Amino acids: CAISDATTSGNTIYF.

The chain carries TRBV18 and TRBJ2-1; 16 positions agree with TRBD2. Germline V gene data show CDR1 as KGHSH and CDR2 as LQKENI. V shed 1 base, J shed 8 bases, and the junction held 14 bases outside the gene matches. This CDR3 has 20 amino acids. CDR3 coding DNA: TGTGCCAGCTCACCACATCAGGGACTAGCGGGAGGGCCCTTTATAGATGAGCAGTTCTTC. Translation: CASSPHQGLAGGPFIDEQFF.